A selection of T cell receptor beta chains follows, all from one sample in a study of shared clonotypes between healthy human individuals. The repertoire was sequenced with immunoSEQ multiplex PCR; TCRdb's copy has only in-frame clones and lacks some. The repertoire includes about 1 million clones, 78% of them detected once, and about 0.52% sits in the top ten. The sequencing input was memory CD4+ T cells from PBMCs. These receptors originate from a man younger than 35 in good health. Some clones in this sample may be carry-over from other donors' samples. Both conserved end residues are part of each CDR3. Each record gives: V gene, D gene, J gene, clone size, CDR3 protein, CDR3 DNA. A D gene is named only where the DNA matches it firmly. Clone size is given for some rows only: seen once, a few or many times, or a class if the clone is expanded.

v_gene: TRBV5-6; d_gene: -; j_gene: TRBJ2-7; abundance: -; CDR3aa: CASSFLGVNSGEQYF; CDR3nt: TGTGCCAGCAGCTTTTTAGGGGTCAACTCAGGCGAGCAGTACTTC
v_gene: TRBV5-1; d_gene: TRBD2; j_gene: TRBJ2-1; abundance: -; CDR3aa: CASSWIAGGPINEQFF; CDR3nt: TGCGCCAGCAGCTGGATAGCGGGAGGGCCGATCAATGAGCAGTTCTTC
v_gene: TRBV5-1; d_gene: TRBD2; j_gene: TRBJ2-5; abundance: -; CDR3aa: CASSLGREGETQYF; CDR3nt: TGCGCCAGCAGCTTGGGCAGGGAGGGAGAGACCCAGTACTTC
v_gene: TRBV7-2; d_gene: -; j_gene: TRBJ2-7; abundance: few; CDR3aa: CASSPGYEQYF; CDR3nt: TGTGCCAGCAGCCCAGGCTACGAGCAGTACTTC
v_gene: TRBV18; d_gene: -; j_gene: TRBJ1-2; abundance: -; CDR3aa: CASSQDRDYGYTF; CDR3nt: TGTGCCAGCTCACAGGACAGAGACTATGGCTACACCTTC
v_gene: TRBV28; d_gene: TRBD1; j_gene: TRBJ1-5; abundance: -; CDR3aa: CASTLDRGGGQPQHF; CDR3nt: TGTGCCAGCACCCTGGACAGGGGCGGAGGTCAGCCCCAGCATTTT
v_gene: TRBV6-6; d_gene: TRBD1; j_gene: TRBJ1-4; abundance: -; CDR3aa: CASSYQDRGNEKLFF; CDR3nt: TGTGCCAGCAGTTACCAGGACAGGGGTAATGAAAAACTGTTTTTT
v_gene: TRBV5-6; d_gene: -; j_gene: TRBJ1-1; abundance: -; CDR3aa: CASSLGPTNTEAFF; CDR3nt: TGTGCCAGCAGCTTGGGACCGACGAACACTGAAGCTTTCTTT
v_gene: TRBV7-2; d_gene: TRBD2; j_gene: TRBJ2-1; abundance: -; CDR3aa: CASSWTSGRSEQFF; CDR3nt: TGTGCCAGCAGCTGGACTAGCGGGAGAAGTGAGCAGTTCTTC
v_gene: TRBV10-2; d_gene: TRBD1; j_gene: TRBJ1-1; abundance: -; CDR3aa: CASRDRRGSWGNTEAFF; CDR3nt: TGCGCCAGCAGGGACAGGCGGGGGTCGTGGGGCAACACTGAAGCTTTCTTT
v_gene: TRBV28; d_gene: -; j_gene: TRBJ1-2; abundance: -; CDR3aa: CASSFSSGRVNYGYTF; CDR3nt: TGTGCCAGCAGTTTTTCATCAGGGCGCGTTAACTATGGCTACACCTTC
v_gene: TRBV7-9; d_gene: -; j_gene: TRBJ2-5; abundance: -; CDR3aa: CASSLGGPARETQYF; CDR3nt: TGTGCCAGCAGCCTCGGGGGGCCAGCTCGGGAGACCCAGTACTTC
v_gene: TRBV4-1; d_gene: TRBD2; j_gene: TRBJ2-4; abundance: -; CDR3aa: CASSLTSGRAADIQYF; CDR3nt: TGCGCCAGCAGCCTGACTAGCGGGAGGGCCGCGGACATTCAGTACTTC
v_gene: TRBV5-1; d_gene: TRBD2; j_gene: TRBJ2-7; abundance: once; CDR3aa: CASSLGTSSPYEQYF; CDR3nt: TGCGCCAGCAGCCTAGGGACTAGCTCGCCCTACGAGCAGTACTTC
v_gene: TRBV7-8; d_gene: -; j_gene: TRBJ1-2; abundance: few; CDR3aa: CASSPEGIGHNYGYTF; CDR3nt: TGTGCCAGCAGCCCCGAAGGCATCGGACACAACTATGGCTACACCTTC
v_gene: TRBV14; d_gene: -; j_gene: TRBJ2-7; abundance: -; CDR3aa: CASSPTPGMAFYEQYF; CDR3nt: TGTGCCAGCAGCCCAACCCCGGGGATGGCGTTCTACGAGCAGTACTTC
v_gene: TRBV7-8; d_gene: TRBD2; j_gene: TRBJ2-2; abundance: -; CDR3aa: CASRKREFPAGELFF; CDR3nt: TGTGCCAGCAGGAAGCGGGAGTTTCCGGCCGGGGAGCTGTTTTTT
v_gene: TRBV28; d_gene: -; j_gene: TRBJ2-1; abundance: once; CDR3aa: CASSRTKQFF; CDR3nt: TGTGCCAGCAGCCGGACTAAGCAGTTCTTC
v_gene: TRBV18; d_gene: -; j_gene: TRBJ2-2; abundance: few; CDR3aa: CASSPGQNTGELFF; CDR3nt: TGTGCCAGCTCACCGGGACAGAACACCGGGGAGCTGTTTTTT
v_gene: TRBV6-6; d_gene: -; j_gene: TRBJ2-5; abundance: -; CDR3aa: CASSPSRGPGAQYF; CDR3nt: TGTGCCAGCAGCCCCTCGAGGGGCCCGGGGGCCCAGTACTTC
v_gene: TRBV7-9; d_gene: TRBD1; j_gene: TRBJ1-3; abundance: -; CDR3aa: CATSTGGQGAGNTIYF; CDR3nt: TGTGCCACTTCAACGGGGGGACAGGGAGCTGGAAACACCATATATTTT
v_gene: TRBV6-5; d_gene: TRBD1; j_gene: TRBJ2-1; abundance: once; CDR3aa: CASSTGTGPNEQFF; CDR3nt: TGTGCCAGCAGTACGGGGACAGGGCCCAATGAGCAGTTCTTC
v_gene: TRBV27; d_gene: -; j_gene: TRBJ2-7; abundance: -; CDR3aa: CASSLSYRSNYEQYF; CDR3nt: TGTGCCAGCAGTTTATCGTATCGCAGCAACTACGAGCAGTACTTC
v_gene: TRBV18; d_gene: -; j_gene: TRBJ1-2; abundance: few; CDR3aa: CASSPSAGGLYGYTF; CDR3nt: TGTGCCAGCTCACCATCGGCGGGTGGGCTCTATGGCTACACCTTC
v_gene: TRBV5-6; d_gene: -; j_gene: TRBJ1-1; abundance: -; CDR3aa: CASSFADLNTEAFF; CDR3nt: TGTGCCAGCAGCTTTGCAGATCTGAACACTGAAGCTTTCTTT
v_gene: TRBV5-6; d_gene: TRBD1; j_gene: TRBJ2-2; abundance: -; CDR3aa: CASSFDRGHTGELFF; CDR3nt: TGTGCCAGCAGCTTTGACAGGGGGCACACCGGGGAGCTGTTTTTT
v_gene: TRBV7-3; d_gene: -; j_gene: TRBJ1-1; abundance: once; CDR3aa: CASTRQGSTEAFF; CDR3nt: TGTGCCAGCACCCGTCAGGGGTCCACTGAAGCTTTCTTT
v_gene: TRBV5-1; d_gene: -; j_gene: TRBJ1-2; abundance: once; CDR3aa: CASDAGGNYGYTF; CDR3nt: TGCGCCAGCGATGCCGGGGGTAACTATGGCTACACCTTC
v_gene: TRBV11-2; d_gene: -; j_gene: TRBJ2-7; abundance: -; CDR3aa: CASTLRGSYEQYF; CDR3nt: TGTGCCAGCACCCTAAGGGGCTCCTACGAGCAGTACTTC
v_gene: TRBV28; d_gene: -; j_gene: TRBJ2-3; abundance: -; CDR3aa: CASRGGRATDTQYF; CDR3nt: TGTGCCAGCAGGGGCGGACGCGCCACAGATACGCAGTATTTT
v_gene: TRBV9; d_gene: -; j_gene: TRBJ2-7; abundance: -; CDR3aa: CASSAAPGTSYEQYF; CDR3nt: TGTGCCAGCAGCGCCGCCCCCGGGACCTCCTACGAGCAGTACTTC
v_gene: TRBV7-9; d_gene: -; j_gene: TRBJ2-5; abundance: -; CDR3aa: CASSSPPLEAGTQYF; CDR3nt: TGTGCCAGCAGCTCACCGCCACTCGAAGCCGGGACCCAGTACTTC
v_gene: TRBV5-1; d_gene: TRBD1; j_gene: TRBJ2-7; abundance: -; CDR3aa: CASSPQGQVGEQYF; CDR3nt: TGCGCCAGCAGCCCCCAGGGACAGGTAGGCGAGCAGTACTTC
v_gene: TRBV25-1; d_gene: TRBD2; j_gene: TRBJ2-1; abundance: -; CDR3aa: CASSASRRGLANLNEQFF; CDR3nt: TGTGCCAGCAGTGCCAGCCGGCGAGGACTAGCGAATCTCAATGAGCAGTTCTTC
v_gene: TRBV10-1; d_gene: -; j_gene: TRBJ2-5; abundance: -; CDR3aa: CASSRDSQETQYF; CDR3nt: TGCGCCAGCAGTAGGGACTCCCAAGAGACCCAGTACTTC
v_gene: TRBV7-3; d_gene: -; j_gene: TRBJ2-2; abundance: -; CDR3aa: CASSLLGGVNTGELFF; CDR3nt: TGTGCCAGCAGCTTATTGGGCGGGGTGAACACCGGGGAGCTGTTTTTT
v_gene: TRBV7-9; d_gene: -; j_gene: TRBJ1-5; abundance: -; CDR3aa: CASSGPYQPQHF; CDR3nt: TGTGCCAGCAGCGGGCCCTATCAGCCCCAGCATTTT
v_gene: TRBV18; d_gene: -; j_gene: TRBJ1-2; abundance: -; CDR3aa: CASSQLEGGYTF; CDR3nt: TGTGCCAGCTCACAGCTTGAGGGAGGCTACACCTTC
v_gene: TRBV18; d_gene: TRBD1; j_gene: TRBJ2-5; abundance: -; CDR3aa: CASQGAGETQYF; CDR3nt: TGTGCCAGTCAGGGGGCCGGGGAGACCCAGTACTTC
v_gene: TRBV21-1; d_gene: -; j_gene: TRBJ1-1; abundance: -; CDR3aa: CASILRADRGRRNTEAFF; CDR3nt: TGTGCCAGCATCCTCCGGGCGGACAGGGGGCGAAGGAACACTGAAGCTTTCTTT
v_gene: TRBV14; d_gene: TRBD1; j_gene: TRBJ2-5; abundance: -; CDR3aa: CAINGIDRVETQYF; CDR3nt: TGTGCCATCAACGGTATAGACAGGGTAGAGACCCAGTACTTC
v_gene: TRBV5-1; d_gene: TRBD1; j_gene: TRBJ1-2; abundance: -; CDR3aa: CASSTTTGGYGYTF; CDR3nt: TGCGCCAGCAGCACCACGACAGGGGGATATGGCTACACCTTC
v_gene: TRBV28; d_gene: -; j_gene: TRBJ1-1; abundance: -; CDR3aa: CASSLLGTEAFF; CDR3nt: TGTGCCAGCAGTTTGCTCGGCACTGAAGCTTTCTTT
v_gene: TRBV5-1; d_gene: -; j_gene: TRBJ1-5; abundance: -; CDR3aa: CASSRQVDQPQHF; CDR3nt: TGCGCCAGCAGCCGGCAGGTGGATCAGCCCCAGCATTTT
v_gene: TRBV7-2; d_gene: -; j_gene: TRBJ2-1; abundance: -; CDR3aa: CASSLGGSRAGEQFF; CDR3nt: TGTGCCAGCAGCTTAGGGGGTTCGAGGGCGGGTGAGCAGTTCTTC
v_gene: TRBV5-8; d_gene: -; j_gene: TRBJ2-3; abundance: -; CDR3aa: CASTRPGIGLRDTQYF; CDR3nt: TGTGCCAGCACTCGACCCGGGATCGGGCTGCGCGATACGCAGTATTTT
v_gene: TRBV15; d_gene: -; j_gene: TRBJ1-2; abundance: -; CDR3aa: CATSNRDGGFYGYTF; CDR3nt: TGTGCCACCAGCAACCGGGACGGAGGATTCTATGGCTACACCTTC
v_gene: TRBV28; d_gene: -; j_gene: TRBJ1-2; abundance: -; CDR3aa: CASSSTGYGYTF; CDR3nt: TGTGCCAGCAGTTCCACAGGCTATGGCTACACCTTC
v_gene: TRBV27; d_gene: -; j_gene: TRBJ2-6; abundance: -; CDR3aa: CASSLGGQFIYSGANVLTF; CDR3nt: TGTGCCAGCAGCCTAGGGGGGCAGTTTATTTACTCTGGGGCCAACGTCCTGACTTTC